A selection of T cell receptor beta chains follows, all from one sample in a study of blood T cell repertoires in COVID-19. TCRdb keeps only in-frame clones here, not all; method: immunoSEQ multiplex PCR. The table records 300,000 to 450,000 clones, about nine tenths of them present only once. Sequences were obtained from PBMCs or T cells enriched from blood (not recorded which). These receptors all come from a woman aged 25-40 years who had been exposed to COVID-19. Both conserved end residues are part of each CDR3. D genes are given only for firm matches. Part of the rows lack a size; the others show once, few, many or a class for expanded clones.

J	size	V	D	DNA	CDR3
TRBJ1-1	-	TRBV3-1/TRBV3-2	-	TGTGCCAGCAGCCAAGTACAGGGTCTCACTGAAGCTTTCTTT	CASSQVQGLTEAFF
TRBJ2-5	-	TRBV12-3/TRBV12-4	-	TGTGCCAGCAGTTCCAGGGGCGCCCAGTACTTC	CASSSRGAQYF
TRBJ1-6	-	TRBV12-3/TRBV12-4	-	TGTGCCAGCAGTTTTCGGTATTCACCCCTCCACTTT	CASSFRYSPLHF
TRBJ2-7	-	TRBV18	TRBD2	TGTGCCAGCTCACAATCCCGGACTAGCGGGAGGGGAACCCCCTACGAGCAGTACTTC	CASSQSRTSGRGTPYEQYF
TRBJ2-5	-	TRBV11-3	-	TGTGCCAGCAGCTTAGCATTTGAGGGTAAAGCGGAGACCCAGTACTTC	CASSLAFEGKAETQYF
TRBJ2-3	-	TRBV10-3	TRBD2	TGTGCCATCAGAGCGGGAGAGGACACAGATACGCAGTATTTT	CAIRAGEDTDTQYF
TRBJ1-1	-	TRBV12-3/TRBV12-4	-	TGTGCCAGCAGTCTATCGAGGGACACTGAAGCTTTCTTT	CASSLSRDTEAFF
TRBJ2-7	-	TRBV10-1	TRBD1	TGCGCCAGCGCGTACGGGACAGGGTTCGTCGAGCAGTACTTC	CASAYGTGFVEQYF
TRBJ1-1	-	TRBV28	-	TGTGCCAGCAGTTCCCCGGGACTTTTGTTAGCTTTCTTT	CASSSPGLLLAFF
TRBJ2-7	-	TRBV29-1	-	TGCAGCGTTGGGCCCGGGGCCTACGAGCAGTACTTC	CSVGPGAYEQYF
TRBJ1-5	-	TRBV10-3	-	TGTGCCATCAGCCGAGGGACATTAAGCAATCAGCCCCAGCATTTT	CAISRGTLSNQPQHF
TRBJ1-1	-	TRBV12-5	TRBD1	TGTGCTAGTGGTTTGGTATTAGGGGGCGCTGAAGCTTTCTTT	CASGLVLGGAEAFF
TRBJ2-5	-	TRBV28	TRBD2	TGTGCCAGCAGCCCAACTAGCGGGAGGATTTTGGCAGAGACCCAGTACTTC	CASSPTSGRILAETQYF
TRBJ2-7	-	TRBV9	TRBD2	TGTGCCAGCAGCGTTGGACTAGCGGATAGCTCCTACGAGCAGTACTTC	CASSVGLADSSYEQYF
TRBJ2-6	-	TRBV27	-	TGTGCCAGCAGTTTAACCCCGGCTAGCCCCCCCGGGGCCAACGTCCTGACTTTC	CASSLTPASPPGANVLTF
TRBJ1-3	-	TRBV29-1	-	TGCAGCGCCAACGGGGGCTCTGGAAACACCATATATTTT	CSANGGSGNTIYF
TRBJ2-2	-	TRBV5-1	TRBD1	TGCGCCATACAGGGGGTAAACACCGGGGAGCTGTTTTTT	CAIQGVNTGELFF
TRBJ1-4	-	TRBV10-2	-	TGCGCCAGCAGGACTTCAACTAATGAAAAACTGTTTTTT	CASRTSTNEKLFF
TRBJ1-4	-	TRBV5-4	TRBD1	TGTGCCAGCAGCTCAAAACGACAGGGGGCGCGAGAAAAACTGTTTTTT	CASSSKRQGAREKLFF
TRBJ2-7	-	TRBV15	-	TGTGCCACCAGCAGAGGGGCGGGTACGAGCTCCTACGAGCAGTACTTC	CATSRGAGTSSYEQYF
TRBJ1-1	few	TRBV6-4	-	TGTGCCAGCAGACAGGGTGGTGACACTGAAGCTTTCTTT	CASRQGGDTEAFF
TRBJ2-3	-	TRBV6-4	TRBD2	TGTGCCAGCAGTGTTAGCGGGAACGCAGATACGCAGTATTTT	CASSVSGNADTQYF
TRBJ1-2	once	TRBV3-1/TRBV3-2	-	TGTGCCAGCAGCCGCGACAGTGCCCTTCGGTATGGCTACACCTTC	CASSRDSALRYGYTF
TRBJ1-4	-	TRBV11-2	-	TGTGCCAGCAGCTTACCTCTTGAAAAACTGTTTTTT	CASSLPLEKLFF
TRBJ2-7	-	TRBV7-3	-	TGTGCCAGCAGCCCCATTCCAGCGCCGATCGGAGAGCAGTACTTC	CASSPIPAPIGEQYF
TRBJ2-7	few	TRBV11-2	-	TGTGCCAGCAGCTTAGGAGCGGGCGAGCAGTACTTC	CASSLGAGEQYF
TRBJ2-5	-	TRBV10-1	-	TGCGCCAGCTCGGGGTTCGCTGAAGAGACCCAGTACTTC	CASSGFAEETQYF
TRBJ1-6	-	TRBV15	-	TGTGCCACCAGCAGGGGTCCAGGGGCGGATTCACCCCTCCACTTT	CATSRGPGADSPLHF
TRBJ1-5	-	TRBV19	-	TGTGCCAGTAGTATAGTCGGGGGGGATCAGCCCCAGCATTTT	CASSIVGGDQPQHF
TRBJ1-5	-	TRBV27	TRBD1	TGTGCCAGCAGTCTCCGGACAGGGGGGAATCAGCCCCAGCATTTT	CASSLRTGGNQPQHF
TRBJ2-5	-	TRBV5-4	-	TGTGCCAGCAGCAGCAAACGCCAGGCCCAGGAGACCCAGTACTTC	CASSSKRQAQETQYF
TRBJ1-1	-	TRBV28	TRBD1	TGTGCCAGCAGTTTAAACAGGGGGCGATCCCGGGCTTTCTTT	CASSLNRGRSRAFF
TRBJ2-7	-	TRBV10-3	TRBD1	TGTGCCATCAGTGAGACAGGACAGGTCTACGAGCAGTACTTC	CAISETGQVYEQYF
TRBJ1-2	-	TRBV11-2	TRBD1	TGTGCCAGCAGCTTAGTGGGACAGGGACACGGCTACACCTTC	CASSLVGQGHGYTF
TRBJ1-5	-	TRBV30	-	TGTGCCTGGAGTGGGGGGGGGCCTCAGCCCCAGCATTTT	CAWSGGGPQPQHF